The 10 T cell receptor beta chains presented below share a single source sample, sequenced in a study of CD8 T cells in Susac syndrome (dated by TCRdb to about 2019). Library creation used the immunoSEQ multiplex PCR assay. RNA was extracted with the RNeasy kit and roughly 0.45 to 1 ug was reverse transcribed using random hexamers. The raw public reads went through TCRdb reprocessing: fastp at Q25, MiXCR clone calling, in-frame beta chains kept. Entries that share a CDR3 protein sequence are merged under the most common genes and DNA. The sample records about 100,000 distinct CDR3 sequences, 95% of which are singletons. The ten most abundant clones make up around 0.3% of the sample. The sequenced sample consisted of CD8+ T cells from PBMCs. These receptor sequences come from a human donor with Susac syndrome.

This clonotype has just one count. The V and J genes are TRBV3-1 and TRBJ1-2; D gene uncertain. Germline V CDR1 and CDR2: LGHDT, YNNKEL (reference sequence). V was pared by 4 bases and J by 11 bases, with 14 bases between. The CDR3 covers 12 residues. The DNA for the CDR3 is TGTGCCAGCAGCCTACCCCAAATCGGATACACCTTC. Encoded protein: CASSLPQIGYTF. Together with reference TRBV3-1 and TRBJ1-2, the CDR3 gives the full variable domain: DTAVSQTPKYLVTQMGNDKSIKCEQNLGHDTMYWYKQDSKKFLKIMFSYNNKELIINETVPNRFSPKSPDKAHLNLHINSLELGDSAVYFCASSLPQIGYTFGSGTRLTVV.

This chain links TRBV4-1 with TRBJ1-3, with no clear D. The CDR3 length is 13 residues. Germline lookup yields CDR1 MGHRA and CDR2 YSYEKL. V lost 5 bases and J lost 4, with 9 bases in between. The CDR3 nucleotides read TGCGCCAGCAGCGATCGAGAGGGAAACACCATATATTTT. Translation gives CASSDREGNTIYF.

V is TRBV6-5 and J is TRBJ2-5; weak D call: TRBD1 (6 bases). V was cut by 7 bases and J by 5 bases, with 20 bases left in between. The CDR3 contains 15 residues. Germline CDR1 is MNHEY and CDR2 is SVGAGI. The CDR3 loop reads CASKEGKGVGETQYF. The CDR3 DNA sequence: TGTGCCAGCAAAGAAGGGAAGGGGGTCGGTGAGACCCAGTACTTC.

This clonotype was detected only once. CDR3 protein: CATSDTGFGNEQFF. The CDR3 nucleotides are TGTGCCACCAGTGATACCGGGTTCGGCAATGAGCAGTTCTTC. V gene TRBV24-1 combines with J gene TRBJ2-1; no definite D call. CDR3 size: 14 residues. Germline lookup yields CDR1 KGHDR and CDR2 SFDVKD. Trimming removed 3 bases from V and 6 bases from J, with 11 bases in between.

The V call is TRBV20-1, the J call TRBJ2-1; D gene unclear. CDR3 size: 14 residues. V was pared by 1 base and J by 5 bases, with 12 bases between. In germline, CDR1 is DFQATT, CDR2 SNEGSKA (reference sequence). The CDR3 region is CSARGSKVDNEQFF. Here the CDR3 DNA reads TGCAGTGCTAGAGGTTCAAAGGTAGACAATGAGCAGTTCTTC.

This sequence joins TRBV13 and TRBJ2-3; possible D gene TRBD1, 5 bases. V dropped 5 bases and J dropped 2 bases, with 14 bases sitting between them. CDR1 PRHDT and CDR2 FYEKMQ come from the germline V gene (reference sequence). The CDR3 length is 15 residues. The CDR3, as DNA: TGTGCCAGCAGCGAAGGGGCCCATCCCACAGATACGCAGTATTTT. This sequence encodes CASSEGAHPTDTQYF.

The chain employs TRBV7-2 and TRBJ2-7; 9 bases agree with TRBD2. The CDR3 has 18 residues. Germline CDR1 and CDR2: SGHTA and FQGNSA. V trimming: 1 base; J trimming: 0 bases; junction bases outside the gene matches: 10. The CDR3 DNA follows: TGTGCCAGCAGCTTAGGATGGAAGCGGGGGGCGGACTCCTACGAGCAGTACTTC. Its protein product is CASSLGWKRGADSYEQYF.

CDR3 sequence: CASSQVSGGDRETQYF. The CDR3 DNA follows: TGCGCCAGCAGCCAAGTTTCCGGGGGGGATCGGGAGACCCAGTACTTC. The rearrangement links TRBV4-1 to TRBJ2-5; 8 nucleotides line up with TRBD2. Germline lookup yields CDR1 MGHRA and CDR2 YSYEKL. This CDR3 has 16 amino acids. V gave up 1 base and J gave up 5 bases; unmatched junction bases: 9.

The chain has TRBV3-1 and TRBJ2-3; D not certain. V was clipped by 1 base and J by 1 base, with 6 bases between them. CDR3 length: 14 amino acids. CDR1 and CDR2 (germline): LGHDT, YNNKEL (reference sequence). CDR3 sequence (DNA): TGTGCCAGCAGCCAAGTGGTGGGCACAGATACGCAGTATTTT. Residues: CASSQVVGTDTQYF.

This chain links TRBV9 with TRBJ2-3; D is uncertain. Germline V gene sequence: CDR1 SGDLS, CDR2 YYNGEE. With 4 bases removed from V and 2 bases from J, the gap between germline ends came to 8 bases. This CDR3 spans 13 amino acids. CDR3: CASSQQNTDTQYF. The CDR3, as DNA: TGTGCCAGCAGCCAACAGAACACAGATACGCAGTATTTT.